The rows below give T cell receptor beta chains drawn from one sample of a study of T cells after yellow fever vaccination. TCRdb re-analysed the 5' RACE reads in MiXCR, keeping a single row per CDR3 protein. The data hold 60,000 to 95,000 distinct CDR3 sequences, with approximately 7.3% observed a single time. The sequences come from CD8+ T cells sorted from PBMCs, collected around 10 days after the first yellow fever vaccination. All receptors come from a man aged 18 to 30 who received the YFV17D yellow fever vaccine. The CDR3 runs from the conserved cysteine through the conserved F or W. Each record gives: D gene, clone size, J gene, CDR3 length, V gene, CDR3 DNA, CDR3 protein. A D gene is named only where the DNA matches it firmly. Rows may omit the clone size; those that give it use once, few, many or a size class.

>NA|NA|TRBJ1-6|13|TRBV27
TGTGCCAGCAGTTCCAGGTTCTATTCACCCCTCCACTTT
CASSSRFYSPLHF
>NA|few|TRBJ2-5|11|TRBV6-5
TGTGCCAGCAGTTACAGGCAGACCCAGTACTTC
CASSYRQTQYF
>NA|NA|TRBJ2-3|13|TRBV7-3
TGTGCCAGCAGCCCGTGGACTACAGATACGCAGTATTTT
CASSPWTTDTQYF
>NA|many|TRBJ1-5|15|TRBV7-9
TGTGCCAGCAGCAAGGACCTTCCCAGCAATCAGCCCCAGCATTTT
CASSKDLPSNQPQHF
>NA|NA|TRBJ2-7|14|TRBV11-2
TGTGCCAGCAGCTTTTCCGGGGGATCCTACGAGCAGTACTTC
CASSFSGGSYEQYF
>NA|many|TRBJ2-7|12|TRBV6-5
TGTGCCAGCAGTCCCCGCGGCTACGAGCAGTACTTC
CASSPRGYEQYF
>NA|few|TRBJ2-2|17|TRBV4-1
TGCGCCAGCAGCCAAGCGGCTTGGGGGACGAACACCGGGGAGCTGTTTTTT
CASSQAAWGTNTGELFF
>NA|many|TRBJ1-1|12|TRBV29-1
TGCAGCGTTGTGGTTGGGAACACTGAAGCTTTCTTT
CSVVVGNTEAFF
>NA|many|TRBJ1-3|14|TRBV27
TGTGCCAGCAGTTCCAGGGAATTCAGAAACACCATATATTTT
CASSSREFRNTIYF
>NA|many|TRBJ2-7|11|TRBV13
TGTGCCAGCAGCTTACGGGGCGAGCAGTACTTC
CASSLRGEQYF
>NA|few|TRBJ2-7|14|TRBV13
TGTGCCAGCAGCCCCCGGACAACTACCTACGAGCAGTACTTC
CASSPRTTTYEQYF
>TRBD2|many|TRBJ2-3|14|TRBV29-1
TGCAGCTTAGGACTAGCGGGGATACCAGATACGCAGTATTTT
CSLGLAGIPDTQYF
>NA|many|TRBJ2-7|13|TRBV9
TGTGCCAGCAGCTCCCGCCATGGCTACGAGCAGTACTTC
CASSSRHGYEQYF
>NA|NA|TRBJ2-5|15|TRBV4-2
TGTGCCAGCAGCCAAGGAGGGGGGGACCAAGAGACCCAGTACTTC
CASSQGGGDQETQYF
>NA|many|TRBJ2-1|13|TRBV12-3/TRBV12-4
TGTGCCAGCAGTTTAGTTGGGGAAGGTGAGCAGTTCTTC
CASSLVGEGEQFF
>NA|NA|TRBJ1-4|13|TRBV7-9
TGTGCCAGCAGCCCCTCTGCGGCGGAAAAACTGTTTTTT
CASSPSAAEKLFF
>NA|many|TRBJ2-2|12|TRBV11-1
TGTGCCAGCAGCCCGGGGACCGGGGAGCTGTTTTTT
CASSPGTGELFF
>TRBD1|many|TRBJ2-5|14|TRBV11-2
TGTGCCAGCAGCTCACAGGGGGCCCAAGAGACCCAGTACTTC
CASSSQGAQETQYF